Below, 3 T cell receptor beta chains from the same sample are listed, as sequenced in a study of naive and memory T cell subsets. Both TRBC1 and TRBC2 were covered by a beta constant-region primer of two equimolar oligonucleotides. From the UMI-ligation and nested PCR reads, TCRdb called clonotypes with MiXCR, one entry per CDR3 protein. The profile shows 70,000 to 95,000 distinct CDR3 sequences, around 7% of them singletons. Specimen: central memory CD4+ T cells from blood. Every receptor here comes from a human donor in good health.

The sample holds many counts of this clonotype. V usage is TRBV20-1 and J usage is TRBJ2-7, with D possibly TRBD1 on 6 matching bases. Trimming removed 4 bases from V and 7 bases from J, with 23 bases in between. The CDR3 has 15 residues. CDR1 and CDR2 (germline): DFQATT, SNEGSKA (reference sequence). The CDR3 reads CSANGVAGQGGEQYF. CDR3 nucleotide sequence: TGCAGTGCTAACGGCGTTGCCGGCCAAGGGGGAGAGCAGTACTTC.

The chain carries TRBV7-6 and TRBJ2-6; the D is unclear. The CDR3 length is 15 residues. The germline V and J ends were trimmed by 5 bases and 0 bases, with 8 bases remaining between them. Looked up from germline, CDR1 is SGHVS and CDR2 is FNYEAQ. The CDR3 spells CASSPRTSGANVLTF. The DNA of the CDR3 is TGTGCCAGCAGCCCGCGGACCTCTGGGGCCAACGTCCTGACTTTC. The variable domain in full, completed from reference TRBV7-6 and TRBJ2-6, reads GAGVSQSPRYKVTKRGQDVALRCDPISGHVSLYWYRQALGQGPEFLTYFNYEAQQDKSGLPNDRFSAERPEGSISTLTIQRTEQRDSAMYRCASSPRTSGANVLTFGAGSRLTVL.

On this clonotype: Germline is not matched at one junction end, which may reflect a read error. This sequence joins TRBV7-2 and TRBJ1-5; tentative D call: TRBD1 (5 bases). Germline V gene sequence: CDR1 SGHTA, CDR2 FQGNSA. This CDR3 spans 13 amino acids. The CDR3 region is CDSSSGGNQPQHF. CDR3 bases: TGTGACAGCAGCTCCGGGGGAAATCAGCCCCAGCATTTT.